This entry describes one T cell receptor (beta chain). The data originate from a study of blood T cell repertoires in COVID-19. At the level of the study: Spain, Italy and the United States supplied samples that represented acute and convalescent COVID-19. Nucleic acid was either cDNA or gDNA, and it came from T cells, B-cell-depleted T cells, or PBMCs.

As handled by the study authors: Counts of nucleated cells, estimated from reference gene primer amplification, were obtained. The data were produced by immunoSEQ multiplex PCR, yet TCRdb's version contains in-frame clones alone and is incomplete. For V, J and clone size, that table is used; D and trimming come from the DNA. The sample shows 150,000 to 200,000 clones, about nine tenths of them seen only once. There are 17 residues in the CDR3. V lost 4 bases and J lost 6; bases outside the gene matches: 10. From germline, CDR1 is SGHTA and CDR2 FQGTGA. The receptor was derived from a man aged 18 to 30 who had recovered from COVID-19. The chain combines TRBV7-3 with TRBJ2-3, with TRBD2 matching 13 bases. Input material: peripheral blood. The CDR3 reads CASSSDWTSGRADTQYF. In nucleotides, the CDR3 is TGTGCCAGCAGCTCGGACTGGACTAGCGGGAGAGCGGATACGCAGTATTTT.